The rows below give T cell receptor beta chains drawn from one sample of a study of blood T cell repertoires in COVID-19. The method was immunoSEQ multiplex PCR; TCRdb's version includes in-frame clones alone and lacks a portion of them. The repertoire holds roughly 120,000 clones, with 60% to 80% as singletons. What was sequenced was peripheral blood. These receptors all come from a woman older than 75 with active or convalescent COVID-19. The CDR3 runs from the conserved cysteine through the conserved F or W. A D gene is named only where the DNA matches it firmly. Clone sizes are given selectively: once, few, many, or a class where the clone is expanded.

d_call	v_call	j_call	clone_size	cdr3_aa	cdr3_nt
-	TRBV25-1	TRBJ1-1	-	CASSAGGATEAFF	TGTGCCAGCAGTGCTGGAGGCGCCACTGAAGCTTTCTTT
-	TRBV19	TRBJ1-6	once	CASSIQAGSAPLHF	TGTGCCAGTAGTATTCAGGCGGGTTCGGCACCCCTCCACTTT
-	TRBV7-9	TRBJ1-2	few	CASSLEEYGYTF	TGTGCCAGCAGCTTAGAGGAGTATGGCTACACCTTC
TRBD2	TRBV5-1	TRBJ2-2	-	CASSLAGTSDTGELFF	TGCGCCAGCAGCTTGGCCGGGACTAGTGACACCGGGGAGCTGTTTTTT
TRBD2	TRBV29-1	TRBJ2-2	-	CSVELSGRVWPGELFF	TGCAGCGTTGAGCTTAGCGGGAGGGTATGGCCCGGGGAGCTGTTTTTT
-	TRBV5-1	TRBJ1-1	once	CASSPQGGNTEAFF	TGCGCCAGCAGCCCCCAGGGTGGTAACACTGAAGCTTTCTTT
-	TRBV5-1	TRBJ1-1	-	CASSLGTNRYTEAFF	TGCGCCAGCAGCTTGGGGACAAACAGATACACTGAAGCTTTCTTT
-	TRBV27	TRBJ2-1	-	CASRDFPGPYNEQFF	TGTGCCAGCAGGGACTTCCCCGGGCCCTACAATGAGCAGTTCTTC
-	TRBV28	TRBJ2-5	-	CASSLPQGRETQYF	TGTGCCAGCAGTTTGCCCCAGGGGCGGGAGACCCAGTACTTC
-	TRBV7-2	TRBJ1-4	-	CASSRTASNEKLFF	TGTGCCAGCAGCCGGACAGCCTCTAATGAAAAACTGTTTTTT
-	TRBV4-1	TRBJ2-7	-	CASSQDHLGAPYEQYF	TGCGCCAGCAGCCAAGATCATCTAGGTGCCCCCTACGAGCAGTACTTC
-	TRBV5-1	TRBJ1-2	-	CASSLAGSNYGYTF	TGCGCCAGCAGCTTGGCGGGGAGTAACTATGGCTACACCTTC
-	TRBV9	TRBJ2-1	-	CASSDRDPSWNEQFF	TGTGCCAGCAGCGACAGGGACCCTTCGTGGAATGAGCAGTTCTTC
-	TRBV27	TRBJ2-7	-	CASKPGRGVDYEQYF	TGTGCCAGCAAACCAGGCAGGGGAGTGGATTACGAGCAGTACTTC
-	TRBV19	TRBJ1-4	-	CASSIREEKLFF	TGTGCCAGTAGTATCCGGGAAGAAAAACTGTTTTTT
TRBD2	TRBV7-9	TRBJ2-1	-	CASSLKPPGLAGENNEQFF	TGTGCCAGCAGCCTAAAGCCCCCGGGACTAGCGGGGGAAAACAATGAGCAGTTCTTC
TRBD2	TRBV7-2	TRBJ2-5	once	CASTYTGGSGQETQYF	TGTGCCAGCACCTATACGGGCGGGAGTGGGCAAGAGACCCAGTACTTC
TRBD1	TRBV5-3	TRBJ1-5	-	CARSWTGKSNQPQHF	TGTGCCAGAAGCTGGACAGGTAAGAGCAATCAGCCCCAGCATTTT
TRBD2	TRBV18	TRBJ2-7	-	CASSTIAGRAYEQYF	TGTGCCAGCTCAACTATAGCGGGAAGGGCCTACGAGCAGTACTTC
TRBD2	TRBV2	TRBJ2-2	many	CASSGRAAGELFF	TGTGCCAGCAGCGGGAGGGCCGCCGGGGAGCTGTTTTTT
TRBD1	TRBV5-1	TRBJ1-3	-	CASSFDRGGNTIYF	TGCGCCAGCAGCTTTGACAGGGGTGGAAACACCATATATTTT
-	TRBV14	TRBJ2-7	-	CASSQSWQGNEQYF	TGTGCCAGCAGCCAATCTTGGCAGGGTAACGAGCAGTACTTC
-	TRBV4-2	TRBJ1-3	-	CASSLGSYRGGNTIYF	TGTGCCAGCAGCCTAGGGTCTTATCGGGGGGGAAACACCATATATTTT
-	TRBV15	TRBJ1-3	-	CATSRDLVGVAGNTIYF	TGTGCCACCAGCAGAGATCTGGTAGGGGTAGCTGGAAACACCATATATTTT
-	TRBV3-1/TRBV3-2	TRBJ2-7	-	CASSQDSAGHSYEQYF	TGTGCCAGCAGCCAAGATTCAGCGGGACACTCCTACGAGCAGTACTTC
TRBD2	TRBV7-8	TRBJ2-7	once	CASSWGGNGLYEQYF	TGTGCCAGCAGCTGGGGGGGAAACGGGCTCTACGAGCAGTACTTC
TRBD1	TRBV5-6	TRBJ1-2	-	CASRMDRFNGYTF	TGTGCCAGCAGAATGGACAGGTTCAATGGCTACACCTTC
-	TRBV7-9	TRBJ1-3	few	CASSSRGIGNTIYF	TGTGCCAGCAGCAGCAGGGGAATTGGAAACACCATATATTTT
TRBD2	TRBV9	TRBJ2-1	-	CASSGLAGVNYNEQFF	TGTGCCAGCAGCGGCCTAGCGGGAGTGAACTACAATGAGCAGTTCTTC
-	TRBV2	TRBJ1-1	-	CASSEGTRRNTEAFF	TGTGCCAGCAGTGAGGGGACACGGAGGAACACTGAAGCTTTCTTT
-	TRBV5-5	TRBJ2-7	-	CASSPRGDPYEQYF	TGTGCCAGCAGCCCCCGCGGGGACCCTTACGAGCAGTACTTC